These 18 T cell receptor beta chains came from one sample sequenced in a study of T cell changes during pregnancy in multiple sclerosis. Measured with immunoSEQ multiplex PCR; TCRdb has only the in-frame clones, and not every one. The data contain 52,000 or so clones, approximately 91% of them singletons. The material sequenced was CD4+ T cells from peripheral blood mononuclear cells, taken in the second trimester of pregnancy. The receptors were sampled from a female donor with multiple sclerosis, enrolled in a pregnancy study.

Here the CDR3 DNA reads TGTGCCAGTAGTATAATAGGCCGACTATACGAGCAGTACTTC. Its translation is CASSIIGRLYEQYF. The chain carries TRBV19 and TRBJ2-7, with D maybe TRBD2 (5 bases). This CDR3 is built from 14 residues. V was clipped by 2 bases and J by 4 bases, with 12 bases between them. Germline CDR1 is LNHDA and CDR2 is SQIVND (reference sequence).

About this clone: The junction departs from germline at one end; a sequencing error may be responsible. DNA for the CDR3: TGTGCCAGCAGCCTAGCGGGGAGGACAGATACGCAGTATTTT. Protein: CASSLAGRTDTQYF. The V call is TRBV11-1, the J call TRBJ2-3, with 9 bases that match TRBD2. This CDR3 comprises 14 residues. Germline loops: CDR1 SGHAT, CDR2 FQDESV (reference sequence).

The chain employs TRBV9 and TRBJ2-1; 7 bases match TRBD2. The CDR3 loop spans 14 amino acids. CDR1 is SGDLS and CDR2 is YYNGEE in the germline V gene. V lost 0 bases to trimming and J lost 9 bases; unmatched junction nucleotides: 6. The CDR3 region is CASSVERGRSEQFF. In DNA form, the CDR3 reads TGTGCCAGCAGCGTAGAGCGGGGCAGGAGTGAGCAGTTCTTC.

The chain uses TRBV15 and TRBJ2-2; 10 positions match TRBD1. CDR1 LNHNV and CDR2 YYDKDF come from the germline V gene (reference sequence). V dropped 4 bases and J dropped 7; count of bases not matched to a gene: 6. There are 15 residues in the CDR3. CDR3: CATSNDRGQSGELFF. CDR3 sequence (DNA): TGTGCCACCAGCAACGACAGGGGGCAAAGCGGGGAGCTGTTTTTT. The whole variable domain, remainder taken from reference TRBV15 and TRBJ2-2, is DAMVIQNPRYQVTQFGKPVTLSCSQTLNHNVMYWYQQKSSQAPKLLFHYYDKDFNNEADTPDNFQSRRPNTSFCFLDIRSPGLGDTAMYLCATSNDRGQSGELFFGEGSRLTVL.

The V and J genes are TRBV6-4 and TRBJ2-1, with D possibly matching TRBD2 (5 bases). Germline-derived CDR1 and CDR2 are MRHNA and SNTAGT. There are 15 residues in the CDR3. The V end was cut by 6 bases, the J end by 6 bases, with 18 bases between. In nucleotides, the CDR3 is TGTGCCAGCAGCCCCAGCCGGGGATACACCAATGAGCAGTTCTTC. Protein product: CASSPSRGYTNEQFF.

The chain joins TRBV4-1 to TRBJ1-2; 12 bases are a match to TRBD1. V was clipped by 4 bases and J by 6 bases; unmatched bases: 12. The CDR3 has 17 residues. Germline V CDR1 and CDR2: MGHRA, YSYEKL. DNA of the CDR3: TGCGCCAGCAGCCGGATCCTAGGGACAGGGGGCGGTGATGGCTACACCTTC. As protein: CASSRILGTGGGDGYTF.

A note on this clone: The junction and the germline gene differ at one end; a read error may be behind it. The gene calls are TRBV7-6 and TRBJ1-2; D may be TRBD1 (5 bases). This CDR3 contains 13 residues. The V gene's germline CDR1 is SGHVS and CDR2 FNYEAQ. The chain's CDR3 is CASSPTRDYGYTF. CDR3 DNA sequence: TGTGCCAGCAGCCCTACGCGGGACTACGGCTACACCTTC.

The CDR3 reads CATSRKDSFNTEAFF. The DNA for the CDR3 is TGTGCCACCAGCAGAAAAGACAGCTTCAACACTGAAGCTTTCTTT. The chain combines TRBV15 with TRBJ1-1, with D tentatively TRBD1 (5 bases). Germline V gene lookup returns CDR1 LNHNV and CDR2 YYDKDF (reference sequence). V gave up 2 bases and J gave up 2 bases, with 12 bases separating them. The CDR3 runs to 15 residues. The whole variable domain, remainder taken from reference TRBV15 and TRBJ1-1, is DAMVIQNPRYQVTQFGKPVTLSCSQTLNHNVMYWYQQKSSQAPKLLFHYYDKDFNNEADTPDNFQSRRPNTSFCFLDIRSPGLGDTAMYLCATSRKDSFNTEAFFGQGTRLTVV.

This clone was observed once. V usage is TRBV11-2 and J usage is TRBJ1-2; no clear D gene. Germline assignment: CDR1 SGHAT and CDR2 FQNNGV. Trimming pared 4 bases from V and 0 bases from J, leaving 15 bases between. The CDR3 is made up of 16 amino acids. The CDR3 region has the DNA TGTGCCAGCAGCTCCCTCCGGGAGGGAGCTAACTATGGCTACACCTTC. Translation: CASSSLREGANYGYTF.

This clone was counted a single time. This rearrangement joins TRBV4-1 to TRBJ2-1; possibly TRBD2 for D (6 bases). The V gene lost 3 bases and the J gene lost 9 bases, with 12 bases spanning the gap. Per the germline V gene, CDR1 is MGHRA and CDR2 is YSYEKL. CDR3 size: 13 residues. CDR3 DNA sequence: TGCGCCAGCAGCCACCCCGGGAGTGCTGAGCAGTTCTTC. Residues: CASSHPGSAEQFF.

The chain is built from TRBV25-1 and TRBJ1-4, with D unresolved. V was trimmed by 1 base and J by 8 bases, leaving 14 bases between them. Germline loops: CDR1 MGHDK, CDR2 SYGVNS. This CDR3 contains 15 residues. The CDR3 loop is CASSESADSREKLFF. The CDR3 nucleotides are TGTGCCAGCAGTGAATCGGCCGATAGCCGGGAAAAACTGTTTTTT.

The chain recombines TRBV28 with TRBJ1-2; the D gene is possibly TRBD1 (6 bases). This CDR3 spans 14 amino acids. The V end was cut by 7 bases, the J end by 2 bases, with 14 bases between. Germline V gene data show CDR1 as MDHEN and CDR2 as SYDVKM. CDR3 residues: CASNSPGTNYGYTF. The DNA for the CDR3 is TGTGCCAGCAACAGTCCCGGGACAAACTATGGCTACACCTTC.

The V and J genes are TRBV18 and TRBJ2-1; D possibly corresponds to TRBD2 (7 bases). This CDR3 has 14 amino acids. CDR1 and CDR2 (germline): KGHSH, LQKENI. The V and J ends lost 3 bases and 7 bases respectively, with 13 bases between them. In nucleotides, the CDR3 is TGTGCCAGCTCACCTCGGGGGCGGGAGAATGAGCAGTTCTTC. This sequence encodes CASSPRGRENEQFF.

The chain has TRBV2 and TRBJ1-2; 11 bases are a match to TRBD1. Germline lookup yields CDR1 SNHLY and CDR2 FYNNEI. The CDR3 spans 14 residues. Trimming took 6 bases from V and 3 from J; bases not matched to a gene: 3. CDR3 sequence (DNA): TGTGCCAGCAGCGGGGACAGGGGGGACTATGGCTACACCTTC. Protein sequence: CASSGDRGDYGYTF.

The V gene is TRBV19, the J gene TRBJ2-3, with D perhaps TRBD2 (5 bases). The CDR3 is made up of 11 amino acids. V was shortened by 8 bases and J by 6 bases, with 9 bases between the two germline ends. Per germline, CDR1 LNHDA and CDR2 SQIVND (reference sequence). The DNA for the CDR3 is TGTGCCAGTCTCCAGCGGGATACGCAGTATTTT. Amino acids: CASLQRDTQYF. The full variable domain, with the rest looked up from reference TRBV19 and TRBJ2-3, is DGGITQSPKYLFRKEGQNVTLSCEQNLNHDAMYWYRQDPGQGLRLIYYSQIVNDFQKGDIAEGYSVSREKKESFPLTVTSAQKNPTAFYLCASLQRDTQYFGPGTRLTVL.

The chain recombines TRBV5-4 with TRBJ2-1; 11 bases agree with TRBD1. The CDR3 is made up of 17 amino acids. With 3 bases clipped from V and 3 bases from J, the junction kept 8 bases outside the gene matches. Per germline, CDR1 SGHNT and CDR2 YYREEE (reference sequence). CDR3 amino acids: CASSYGGGTGGYNEQFF. DNA of the CDR3: TGTGCCAGCAGCTATGGCGGGGGGACAGGGGGCTACAATGAGCAGTTCTTC.

CDR3 in DNA: TGTGCCAGCAGCTTCCCCCAGGGGTTATTGAACTATGGCTACACCTTC. It encodes CASSFPQGLLNYGYTF. The rearrangement uses TRBV5-4 and TRBJ1-2; D may be TRBD1 (6 bases). The CDR3 consists of 16 residues. Looked up from germline, CDR1 is SGHNT and CDR2 is YYREEE (reference sequence). V lost 2 bases and J lost 2, with 16 bases in between.

The V and J genes are TRBV7-9 and TRBJ2-2; weak D call: TRBD1 (5 bases). The germline CDR1 and CDR2 sequences are SEHNR and FQNEAQ (reference sequence). The V end lost 2 bases, the J end lost 3 bases, and 10 bases lay between the germline ends. The CDR3 extends over 15 amino acids. CDR3 sequence reads: CASSLQQVYTGELFF. CDR3 DNA: TGTGCCAGCAGCTTACAACAGGTCTACACCGGGGAGCTGTTTTTT.